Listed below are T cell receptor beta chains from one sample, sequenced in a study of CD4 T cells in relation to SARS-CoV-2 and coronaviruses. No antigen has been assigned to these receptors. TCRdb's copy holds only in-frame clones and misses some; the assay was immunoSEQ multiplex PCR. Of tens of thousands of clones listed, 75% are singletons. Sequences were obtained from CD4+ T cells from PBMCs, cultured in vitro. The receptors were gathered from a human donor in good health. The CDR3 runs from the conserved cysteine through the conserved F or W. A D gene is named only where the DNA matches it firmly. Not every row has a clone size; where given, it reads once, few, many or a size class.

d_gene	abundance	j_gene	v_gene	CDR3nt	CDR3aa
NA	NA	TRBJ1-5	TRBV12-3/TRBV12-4	TGTGCCAGCAGTTTTTCGGTGGCTCAGCCCCAGCATTTT	CASSFSVAQPQHF
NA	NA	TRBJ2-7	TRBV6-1	TGTGCCAGCAGTGAAGTATTGGCCTCTTGGGAGCAGTACTTC	CASSEVLASWEQYF
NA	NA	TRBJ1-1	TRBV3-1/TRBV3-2	TGTGCCAGCAGCCAGATAAGTGGAGCCTCTGAAGCTTTCTTT	CASSQISGASEAFF
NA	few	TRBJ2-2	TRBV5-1	TGCGCCAGCAGCTTGGAGGCGGCGAACACCGGGGAGCTGTTTTTT	CASSLEAANTGELFF
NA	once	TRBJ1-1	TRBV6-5	TGTGCCAGCAGCGCCACAAGGGAACGAGAAGCTTTCTTT	CASSATREREAFF
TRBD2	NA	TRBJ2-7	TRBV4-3	TGCGCCAGCAGCCAAAGACTAGCGGGAGTAGGAGAGCAGTACTTC	CASSQRLAGVGEQYF
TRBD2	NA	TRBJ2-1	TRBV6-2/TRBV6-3	TGTGCCAGCAGCATTTGGCGCAGCGGGATATACAATGAGCAGTTCTTC	CASSIWRSGIYNEQFF
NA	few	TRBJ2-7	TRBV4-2	TGTGCCAGCAGCCAGGGGCAGGGTGCTAATGACGAGCAGTACTTC	CASSQGQGANDEQYF
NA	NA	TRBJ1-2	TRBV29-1	TGCAGCGTTGTTCCCAGAGCTAACTATGGCTACACCTTC	CSVVPRANYGYTF
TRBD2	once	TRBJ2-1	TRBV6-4	TGTGCCAGCAGTGACTCGACTAGCGGGAGCAATGAGCAGTTCTTC	CASSDSTSGSNEQFF
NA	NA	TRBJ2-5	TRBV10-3	TGTGCCACCCTGGGGGGTAGGACGGGGATACGGGGTAGACAAGAGACCCAGTACTTC	CATLGGRTGIRGRQETQYF
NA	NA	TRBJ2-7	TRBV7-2	TGTGCCAGCAGCCCCGGACTCTACGAGCAGTACTTC	CASSPGLYEQYF
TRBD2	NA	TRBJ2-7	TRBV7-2	TGTGCCAGCAGCCGGCGGACTAGCGGGAGTAACCACGAGCAGTACTTC	CASSRRTSGSNHEQYF
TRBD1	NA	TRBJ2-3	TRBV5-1	TGCGCCAGCAGCTGGGACAGGCTCACAGATACGCAGTATTTT	CASSWDRLTDTQYF
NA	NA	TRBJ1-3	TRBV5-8	TGTGCCAGCAGCTTGGCCGGCGGTTCTGGAAACACCATATATTTT	CASSLAGGSGNTIYF
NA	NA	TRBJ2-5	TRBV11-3	TGTGCCAGCAGCCCCCCTAATCAAGAGACCCAGTACTTC	CASSPPNQETQYF
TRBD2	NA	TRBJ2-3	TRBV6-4	TGTGCCAGCAGTGAATTAGCGGGAGGGTTAAATACGCAGTATTTT	CASSELAGGLNTQYF
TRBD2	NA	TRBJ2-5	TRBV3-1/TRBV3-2	TGTGCCAGCAGCCTCGGGAGTCTAGCGGTCCAAGAGACCCAGTACTTC	CASSLGSLAVQETQYF
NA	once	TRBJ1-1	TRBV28	TGTGCCAGCAGTCGCGGAGGGGGGATGTCTGAAGCTTTCTTT	CASSRGGGMSEAFF
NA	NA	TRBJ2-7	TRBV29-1	TGCAGCGTTGAGCTTTGGAACTACGAGCAGTACTTC	CSVELWNYEQYF